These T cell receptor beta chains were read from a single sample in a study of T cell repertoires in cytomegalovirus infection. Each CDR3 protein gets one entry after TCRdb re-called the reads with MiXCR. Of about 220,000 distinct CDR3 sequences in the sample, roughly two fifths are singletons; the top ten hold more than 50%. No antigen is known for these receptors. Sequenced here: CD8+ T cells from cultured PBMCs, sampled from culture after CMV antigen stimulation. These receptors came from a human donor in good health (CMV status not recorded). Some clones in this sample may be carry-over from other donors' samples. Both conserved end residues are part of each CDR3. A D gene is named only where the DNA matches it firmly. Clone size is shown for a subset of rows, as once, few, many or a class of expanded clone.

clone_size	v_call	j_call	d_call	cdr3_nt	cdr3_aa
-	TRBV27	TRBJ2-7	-	TGTGCCAGCAGTTTAACAGTCTCAACCTACGAGCAGTACTTC	CASSLTVSTYEQYF
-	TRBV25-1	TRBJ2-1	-	TGTGCCAGCAGTGATTTTTCAGTCAATGAGCAGTTCTTC	CASSDFSVNEQFF
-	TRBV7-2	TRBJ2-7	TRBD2	TGTGCCAGCAGCCCGGGACTAGCGAGCTCCTACGAGCAGTGCTTC	CASSPGLASSYEQCF
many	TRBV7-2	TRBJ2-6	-	TGTGCCAGCAGCTTAGGGCGGGGCTACTCTGGGGCCAACGTCCTGACTTTC	CASSLGRGYSGANVLTF
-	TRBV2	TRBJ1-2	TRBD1	TGTGCCAGCAGTCCAGGGGGTAGCGATGGCTACACCTTC	CASSPGGSDGYTF
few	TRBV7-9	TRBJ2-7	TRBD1	TGTGCCAGCAGCTTAGTCGCGGACAGGTCCTACGAGCAGTACTTC	CASSLVADRSYEQYF
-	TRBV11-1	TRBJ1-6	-	TGTGCCAGCAGCACCGGGACACTCTATAATTCACCCCTCCACTTT	CASSTGTLYNSPLHF
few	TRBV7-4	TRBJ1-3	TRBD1	TGTGCCAGCAGCTCCCCCCCCGGGACAGGGGGAAACACCATATATTTT	CASSSPPGTGGNTIYF
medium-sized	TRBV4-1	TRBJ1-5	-	TGCGCCAGCAGCCAGGGACGCTATCAGCCCCAGCATTTT	CASSQGRYQPQHF
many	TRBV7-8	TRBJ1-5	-	TGTGCCAGCAGCTTAGTCCCGGTAAATCAGCCCCAGCATTTT	CASSLVPVNQPQHF
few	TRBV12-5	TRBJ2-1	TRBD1	TGTGCTAGTGGTTCCCTGGACAGGGGCAATGAGCAGTTCTTC	CASGSLDRGNEQFF
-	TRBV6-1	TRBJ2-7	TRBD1	TGTGCCAGTCTCCGGGACAGGGCCTACGAGCAGTACTTC	CASLRDRAYEQYF
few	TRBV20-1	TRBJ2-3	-	TGCAGTGTACCTGAGGGGGGCTGGACAGATACGCAGTATTTT	CSVPEGGWTDTQYF
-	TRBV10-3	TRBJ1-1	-	TGTGCCATCAGTGCCCCAGGGCTTATGGAGATGAACACTGAAGCTTTCTTT	CAISAPGLMEMNTEAFF
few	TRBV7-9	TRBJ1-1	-	TGTGCCAGCAGCTTAGGCCCCAGGGAAGGAGGAATGAACACTGAAGCTTTCTTT	CASSLGPREGGMNTEAFF
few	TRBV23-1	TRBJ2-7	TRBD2	TGCGCCAGCAGTCAATCAACTAGCGGGGGCCTCTACGAGCAGTACTTC	CASSQSTSGGLYEQYF
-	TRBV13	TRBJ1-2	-	TGTGCCAGCAGCTTAGGGAACACCCCGAGGGATGGCTACACCTTC	CASSLGNTPRDGYTF
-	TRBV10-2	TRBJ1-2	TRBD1	TGCGCCAGCAGCCGGGACAGGGCTAACTATGGCTACACCTTC	CASSRDRANYGYTF
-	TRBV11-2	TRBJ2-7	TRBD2	TGTGCCAGCAGCCTCCTAGCGGGGGGCTACTACGAGCAGTACTTC	CASSLLAGGYYEQYF
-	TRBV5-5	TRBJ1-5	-	TGTGCCAGCAGCCTGGCGGATCAGTTTGTGGGCTTAACGGGGCAGCCCCAGCATTTT	CASSLADQFVGLTGQPQHF
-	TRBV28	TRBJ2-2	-	TGTGCCAGCAGTTTTAAGGGGCCGGGACACCTTTCGGACACCGGGGAGCTGTTTTTT	CASSFKGPGHLSDTGELFF
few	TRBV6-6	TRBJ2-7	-	TGTGCCAGCAGTTACTCCCGGGACATCAACTACGAGCAGTACTTC	CASSYSRDINYEQYF
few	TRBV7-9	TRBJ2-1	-	TGTGCCAGCAGCTTAGCAGTGGCAGGGCTCTACAATGAGCAGTTCTTC	CASSLAVAGLYNEQFF
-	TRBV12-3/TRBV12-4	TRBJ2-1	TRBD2	TGTGCCAGCAGTTTAGTAGCGGGGGGCGTATTTGAGCAGTTCTTC	CASSLVAGGVFEQFF
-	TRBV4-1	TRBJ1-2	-	TGCGCCAGCAGCCAAGAATCCAGCCGCCCCTATGGCTACACCTTC	CASSQESSRPYGYTF
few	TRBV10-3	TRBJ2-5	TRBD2	TGTGCCATCGGGACTAGCGGGTGGCTGTCACAAGAGACCCAGTACTTC	CAIGTSGWLSQETQYF
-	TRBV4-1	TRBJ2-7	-	TGCGCCAGCAGCGGAGAGGGGCCAGCCTCCGAGCAGTACTTC	CASSGEGPASEQYF
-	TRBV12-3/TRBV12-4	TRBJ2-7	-	TGTGCCAGCAGGGGAGCCGGGCCGGAGTGGTACTTC	CASRGAGPEWYF
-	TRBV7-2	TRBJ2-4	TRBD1	TGTGCCAGCAGCCCTTCCGACAGGGTTAAAAACATTCAGTACTTC	CASSPSDRVKNIQYF
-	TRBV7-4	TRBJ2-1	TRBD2	TGTGCCAGCAGCTTAGCGCGGCTAGCGGGAGGTCGCTACAATGAGCAGTTCTTC	CASSLARLAGGRYNEQFF
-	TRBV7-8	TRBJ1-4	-	TGTGCCAGCAGCTTAGCCGACAGCTGGAGAAATGAAAAACTGTTTTTT	CASSLADSWRNEKLFF
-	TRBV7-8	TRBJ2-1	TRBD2	TGTGCCAGCAGCCTCCCTCCTAGCGGGGGGGCATATGAGCAGTTCTTC	CASSLPPSGGAYEQFF
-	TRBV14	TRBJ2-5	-	TGTGCCAGCAGCCTCATTAAGGCGACCACCCGCCTCGCGACCCAGTACTTC	CASSLIKATTRLATQYF
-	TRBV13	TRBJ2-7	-	TGTGCCAGCAGCTCTAGACCGGGAACTCCCAATCCCTACGAGCAGTACTTC	CASSSRPGTPNPYEQYF
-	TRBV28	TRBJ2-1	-	TGTGCCAGCAGTTTCCCCAACAGGGCCCCTCTCTACAATGAGCAGTTCTTC	CASSFPNRAPLYNEQFF
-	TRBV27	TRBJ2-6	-	TGTGCCAGCAGTCTACCCTCTCGCCGGGCCAACGTCCTGACTTTC	CASSLPSRRANVLTF
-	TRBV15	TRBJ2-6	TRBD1	TGTGCCACCAGCAGAGATCACAGGGGGAATGGGGCCAACGTCCTGACTTTC	CATSRDHRGNGANVLTF
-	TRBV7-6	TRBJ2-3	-	TGTGCCAGCAGCTCTAGATCGGTAACAGATACGAAGTATTTT	CASSSRSVTDTKYF
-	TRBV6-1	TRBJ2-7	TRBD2	TGTGCCAGCAGTGAATTGACGGCAGAAGCGGGAACCTACGAGCAGTACTTC	CASSELTAEAGTYEQYF
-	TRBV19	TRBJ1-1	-	TGTGCCAGTAGTATAGGCAGGAACCTATACACTGAAGCTTTCTTT	CASSIGRNLYTEAFF
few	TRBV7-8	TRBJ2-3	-	TGTGCCAGCAGCTTGGGACATACTAGCACAGATACGCAGTATTTT	CASSLGHTSTDTQYF
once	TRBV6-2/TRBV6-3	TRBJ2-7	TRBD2	TGTGCCAGCAGTAGACTAGCGCTTACCTACGAGCAGTACTTC	CASSRLALTYEQYF
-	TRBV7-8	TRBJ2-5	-	TGTGCCAGCAGCTTAGTTGGGGCAGGACCACAAGAGACCCAGTACTTC	CASSLVGAGPQETQYF
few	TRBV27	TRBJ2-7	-	TGTGCCAGCAGTTTATCGAAGGGCGAGCAGTACTTC	CASSLSKGEQYF
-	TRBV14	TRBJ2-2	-	TGTGCCAGCAGCCAAGACTTCTCGGGGGTAACCGGGGAGCTGTTTTTT	CASSQDFSGVTGELFF
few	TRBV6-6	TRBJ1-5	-	TGTGCCAGCAGAGAAAAAACAGCCCGCCAGCCCCAGCATTTT	CASREKTARQPQHF
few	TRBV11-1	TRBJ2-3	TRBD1	TGTGCCAGCAGCCCGGGACAGGGTAACACAGATACGCAGTATTTT	CASSPGQGNTDTQYF
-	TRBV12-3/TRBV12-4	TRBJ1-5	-	TGTGCCAGCAGTTGGGGCGGAGGGGATAGCAATCAGCCCCAGCATTTT	CASSWGGGDSNQPQHF
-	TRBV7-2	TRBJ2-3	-	TGTGCCAGCAGCTTAGAATTACCGAGGAGCACAGATACGCAGTATTTT	CASSLELPRSTDTQYF
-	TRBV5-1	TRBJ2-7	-	TGCGCCAGCAGCTTGGGGGGGATCTCCGCTACTGAGCAGTACTTC	CASSLGGISATEQYF